A selection of T cell receptor beta chains follows, all from one sample in a study of cytomegalovirus exposure and HLA in healthy donors. Assay: immunoSEQ multiplex PCR; the TCRdb copy retains only in-frame clones and omits some. The sample lists 150,000 to 250,000 clones, more than 65% seen once, with approximately 1.5% in the top ten. The sample consisted of PBMCs. These receptors originate from a girl aged 5 to 17 in good health and CMV-seropositive. CDR3s include the opening cysteine and the closing phenylalanine or tryptophan. The D gene is left open where the match is weak. Part of the rows lack a size; the others show once, few, many or a class for expanded clones.

V gene: TRBV5-4
J gene: TRBJ2-2
D gene: -
clone size: -
CDR3 DNA: TGTGCCAGCAGCTTATCCTATAACACCGGGGAGCTGTTTTTT
CDR3 protein: CASSLSYNTGELFF

V gene: TRBV6-1
J gene: TRBJ1-2
D gene: -
clone size: -
CDR3 DNA: TGTGCCAGCAGGGCCCCGGGATCTAACTATGGCTACACCTTC
CDR3 protein: CASRAPGSNYGYTF

V gene: TRBV9
J gene: TRBJ2-3
D gene: TRBD2
clone size: -
CDR3 DNA: TGTGCCAGCAGCGTAGCCCCTGGGCTACTAGCGGGGGCCGCTTCCCTCAGGACAGATACGCAGTATTTT
CDR3 protein: CASSVAPGLLAGAASLRTDTQYF

V gene: TRBV6-1
J gene: TRBJ1-6
D gene: -
clone size: -
CDR3 DNA: TGTGCCAGCAAGGAGGATTTCTCCTATAATTCACCCCTCCACTTT
CDR3 protein: CASKEDFSYNSPLHF

V gene: TRBV4-1
J gene: TRBJ1-2
D gene: TRBD1
clone size: -
CDR3 DNA: TGCGCCAGCAGCCAGCCCCAACAGGGGGCTGGACCTACCTTC
CDR3 protein: CASSQPQQGAGPTF

V gene: TRBV19
J gene: TRBJ2-2
D gene: -
clone size: few
CDR3 DNA: TGTGCCAGTAGTATTAAGGGGAGCGGGTACACCGGGGAGCTGTTTTTT
CDR3 protein: CASSIKGSGYTGELFF

V gene: TRBV7-9
J gene: TRBJ2-3
D gene: TRBD2
clone size: -
CDR3 DNA: TGTGCCAGCAGCTTAGCGCGGTCTAGCGGGGGGGCAGATACGCAGTATTTT
CDR3 protein: CASSLARSSGGADTQYF

V gene: TRBV10-3
J gene: TRBJ2-7
D gene: -
clone size: -
CDR3 DNA: TGTGCCATCAGCCTAGAAGACGAGCAGTACTTC
CDR3 protein: CAISLEDEQYF

V gene: TRBV7-6
J gene: TRBJ2-3
D gene: -
clone size: -
CDR3 DNA: TGTGCCAGCAGGGCTAGCACTGGCACAGATACGCAGTATTTT
CDR3 protein: CASRASTGTDTQYF

V gene: TRBV6-5
J gene: TRBJ1-1
D gene: TRBD1
clone size: -
CDR3 DNA: TGTGCCAGCAGTGCAACAGGGGGCGGTGAAGCTTTCTTT
CDR3 protein: CASSATGGGEAFF

V gene: TRBV7-7
J gene: TRBJ2-5
D gene: TRBD1
clone size: -
CDR3 DNA: TGTGCCAGCAGCTTGGGACAGGGAGGAATAATGGAGACCCAGTACTTC
CDR3 protein: CASSLGQGGIMETQYF

V gene: TRBV4-2
J gene: TRBJ2-1
D gene: TRBD2
clone size: -
CDR3 DNA: TGTGCCAGCAGCTCCCGGACTAGCGAAGGCTCCTACAATGAGCAGTTCTTC
CDR3 protein: CASSSRTSEGSYNEQFF

V gene: TRBV2
J gene: TRBJ2-2
D gene: TRBD1
clone size: -
CDR3 DNA: TGTGCCAGCAGTGAAGCGCAGGGGGCTGGCGGGGAGCTGTTTTTT
CDR3 protein: CASSEAQGAGGELFF

V gene: TRBV7-2
J gene: TRBJ1-4
D gene: TRBD1
clone size: -
CDR3 DNA: TGTGCCAGCAGCCGCCAGTCGGGGACAGGGGACTATAATGAAAAACTGTTTTTT
CDR3 protein: CASSRQSGTGDYNEKLFF

V gene: TRBV19
J gene: TRBJ2-7
D gene: -
clone size: -
CDR3 DNA: TGTGCCAGTAGTATCCGGGACACGAGTAACTACGAGCAGTACTTC
CDR3 protein: CASSIRDTSNYEQYF

V gene: TRBV13
J gene: TRBJ2-7
D gene: TRBD2
clone size: -
CDR3 DNA: TGTGCCAGCAATTTTGCGGGGGGGCCCCGCGAGCAGTACTTC
CDR3 protein: CASNFAGGPREQYF

V gene: TRBV23-1
J gene: TRBJ1-1
D gene: -
clone size: -
CDR3 DNA: TGCGCCAGCAGTCTTTGCCCAAAGGCGGTCCTCCCTTGGGACACTGAAGCTTTCTTT
CDR3 protein: CASSLCPKAVLPWDTEAFF

V gene: TRBV7-9
J gene: TRBJ2-3
D gene: TRBD1
clone size: -
CDR3 DNA: TGTGCCAGCAGCTTAGTAGGACAGGGAACAGATACGCAGTATTTT
CDR3 protein: CASSLVGQGTDTQYF

V gene: TRBV7-9
J gene: TRBJ2-7
D gene: TRBD1
clone size: -
CDR3 DNA: TGTGCCAGCAGCAACCGGGACAGGGACCACGAGCAGTACTTC
CDR3 protein: CASSNRDRDHEQYF

V gene: TRBV15
J gene: TRBJ1-5
D gene: TRBD1
clone size: -
CDR3 DNA: TGTGCCACCAGCTCCGGGTCCTCAGGGGGCCATCAGCCCCAGCATTTT
CDR3 protein: CATSSGSSGGHQPQHF

V gene: TRBV7-2
J gene: TRBJ1-1
D gene: -
clone size: -
CDR3 DNA: TGTGCCAGCAGCTTAGTTGCCGGGAACACTGAAGCTTTCTTT
CDR3 protein: CASSLVAGNTEAFF

V gene: TRBV10-1
J gene: TRBJ2-3
D gene: -
clone size: -
CDR3 DNA: TGCGCCAGCAGCCGAGGGGGGGGCAGCACAGATACGCAGTATTTT
CDR3 protein: CASSRGGGSTDTQYF

V gene: TRBV2
J gene: TRBJ2-3
D gene: -
clone size: -
CDR3 DNA: TGTGCCAGCAGTGAAGCAGCCTATGCATTAACAGGGATAGGCACAGATACGCAGTATTTT
CDR3 protein: CASSEAAYALTGIGTDTQYF

V gene: TRBV4-3
J gene: TRBJ2-7
D gene: TRBD1
clone size: -
CDR3 DNA: TGCGCCAGCAGCCAAGACCGACAGGGGGCCTACGAGCAGTACTTC
CDR3 protein: CASSQDRQGAYEQYF

V gene: TRBV9
J gene: TRBJ1-6
D gene: -
clone size: once
CDR3 DNA: TGTGCCAGTACACAGGGTTGGAATTCACCCCTCCACTTT
CDR3 protein: CASTQGWNSPLHF

V gene: TRBV2
J gene: TRBJ1-1
D gene: -
clone size: -
CDR3 DNA: TGTGCCAGCAGCCCAAGCCCGGGGACTGAAGCTTTCTTT
CDR3 protein: CASSPSPGTEAFF

V gene: TRBV29-1
J gene: TRBJ2-7
D gene: -
clone size: -
CDR3 DNA: TGCAGCGTTTCGGGACACCAATACGAGCAGTACTTC
CDR3 protein: CSVSGHQYEQYF

V gene: TRBV27
J gene: TRBJ2-3
D gene: TRBD1
clone size: -
CDR3 DNA: TGTGCCAGCAGTCTCACAGGGGTTAGCACAGATACGCAGTATTTT
CDR3 protein: CASSLTGVSTDTQYF

V gene: TRBV7-8
J gene: TRBJ2-7
D gene: TRBD1
clone size: -
CDR3 DNA: TGTGCCAGCACCCTACACAGGGGGCCATCCTACGAGCAGTACTTC
CDR3 protein: CASTLHRGPSYEQYF

V gene: TRBV4-1
J gene: TRBJ1-3
D gene: -
clone size: -
CDR3 DNA: TGCGCCAGCAGCCAACTCGACTCGTCTGGAAACACCATATATTTT
CDR3 protein: CASSQLDSSGNTIYF

V gene: TRBV19
J gene: TRBJ2-7
D gene: -
clone size: -
CDR3 DNA: TGTGCCAGTAGTATTAACGGAGCTACCTACGAGCAGTACTTC
CDR3 protein: CASSINGATYEQYF

V gene: TRBV2
J gene: TRBJ1-1
D gene: -
clone size: few
CDR3 DNA: TGTGCCAGCAGCGCCAGGGTTTTGAACACTGAAGCTTTCTTT
CDR3 protein: CASSARVLNTEAFF

V gene: TRBV7-9
J gene: TRBJ1-2
D gene: TRBD1
clone size: -
CDR3 DNA: TGTGCCAGCAGCTCAGGGGGCTTCAGTGGCTACACCTTC
CDR3 protein: CASSSGGFSGYTF

V gene: TRBV5-1
J gene: TRBJ2-7
D gene: -
clone size: -
CDR3 DNA: TGCGCCAGCAGGCCGACCGGGACTCCAACTCCCTACGAGCAGTACTTC
CDR3 protein: CASRPTGTPTPYEQYF

V gene: TRBV5-4
J gene: TRBJ2-3
D gene: TRBD2
clone size: -
CDR3 DNA: TGTGCCAGCAGCTTGAGGCTAGCGGGGGGGACGAGCACAGATACGCAGTATTTT
CDR3 protein: CASSLRLAGGTSTDTQYF

V gene: TRBV11-3
J gene: TRBJ2-1
D gene: -
clone size: -
CDR3 DNA: TGTGCCAGCAGCCAAACGGACAATGAGCAGTTCTTC
CDR3 protein: CASSQTDNEQFF

V gene: TRBV27
J gene: TRBJ2-5
D gene: -
clone size: once
CDR3 DNA: TGTGCCAGCAGTTTATGGCAGCAAGAGACCCAGTACTTC
CDR3 protein: CASSLWQQETQYF

V gene: TRBV11-2
J gene: TRBJ2-7
D gene: -
clone size: -
CDR3 DNA: TGTGCCAGCAGCTTAGATTATGCAGGGCTCTCCTACGAGCAGTACTTC
CDR3 protein: CASSLDYAGLSYEQYF

V gene: TRBV7-2
J gene: TRBJ2-2
D gene: -
clone size: once
CDR3 DNA: TGTGCCAGCAGCTTGAGTACTGCCGGGGAGCTGTTTTTT
CDR3 protein: CASSLSTAGELFF

V gene: TRBV30
J gene: TRBJ2-7
D gene: -
clone size: few
CDR3 DNA: TGTGCCTGGAGTTCAGTGGGGAGCTCCTACGAGCAGTACTTC
CDR3 protein: CAWSSVGSSYEQYF

V gene: TRBV27
J gene: TRBJ1-1
D gene: -
clone size: -
CDR3 DNA: TGTGCCAGCAGGCACAGGGACACTGAAGCTTTCTTT
CDR3 protein: CASRHRDTEAFF

V gene: TRBV4-1
J gene: TRBJ1-1
D gene: TRBD1
clone size: -
CDR3 DNA: TGCGCCAGCAGCCAAGCCGGGACAGGCTTCGAAGCTTTCTTT
CDR3 protein: CASSQAGTGFEAFF

V gene: TRBV6-5
J gene: TRBJ2-3
D gene: -
clone size: few
CDR3 DNA: TGTGCCAGCAGCCGAAATAGACTAGTGACAGATACGCAGTATTTT
CDR3 protein: CASSRNRLVTDTQYF

V gene: TRBV5-1
J gene: TRBJ2-3
D gene: TRBD2
clone size: few
CDR3 DNA: TGCGCCAGCAGCTTGGATAGCGGGGGGGAAGATACGCAGTATTTT
CDR3 protein: CASSLDSGGEDTQYF

V gene: TRBV9
J gene: TRBJ1-2
D gene: TRBD1
clone size: -
CDR3 DNA: TGTGCCAGCAGCGTGGATGGGACAGACAACTATGGCTACACCTTC
CDR3 protein: CASSVDGTDNYGYTF

V gene: TRBV5-5
J gene: TRBJ1-3
D gene: -
clone size: once
CDR3 DNA: TGTGCCAGCAGCTTGTCGAGACAGGCCCTCTCTGGAAACACCATATATTTT
CDR3 protein: CASSLSRQALSGNTIYF

V gene: TRBV10-2
J gene: TRBJ2-6
D gene: TRBD2
clone size: -
CDR3 DNA: TGCGCCAGCAGTGAGAGTGGGCGGGGGAAAGTCTCTGGGGCCAACGTCCTGACTTTC
CDR3 protein: CASSESGRGKVSGANVLTF

V gene: TRBV5-4
J gene: TRBJ1-2
D gene: -
clone size: -
CDR3 DNA: TGTGCCAGCAGGTTGACAGGAGAAAATGGCTACACCTTC
CDR3 protein: CASRLTGENGYTF

V gene: TRBV6-1
J gene: TRBJ1-3
D gene: -
clone size: -
CDR3 DNA: TGTGCCAGCAGTGAAGCGCTGAGGGTCTCTGGAAACACCATATATTTT
CDR3 protein: CASSEALRVSGNTIYF

V gene: TRBV25-1
J gene: TRBJ2-7
D gene: TRBD1
clone size: -
CDR3 DNA: TGTGCCAGCAGTGAAGAGGGGGCCTCCTACGAGCAGTACTTC
CDR3 protein: CASSEEGASYEQYF

V gene: TRBV2
J gene: TRBJ1-1
D gene: TRBD1
clone size: -
CDR3 DNA: TGTGCCAGCACCCGGGACAGGGGGCTTGGCACTGAAGCTTTCTTT
CDR3 protein: CASTRDRGLGTEAFF

V gene: TRBV9
J gene: TRBJ2-3
D gene: -
clone size: -
CDR3 DNA: TGTGCCAGCAGCGTAGTCGGCGGGAGCACAGATACGCAGTATTTT
CDR3 protein: CASSVVGGSTDTQYF

V gene: TRBV7-7
J gene: TRBJ2-6
D gene: TRBD1
clone size: -
CDR3 DNA: TGTGCCAGCAGCTTAGGACAGGGGTCGTCTGGGGCCAACGTCCTGACTTTC
CDR3 protein: CASSLGQGSSGANVLTF

V gene: TRBV19
J gene: TRBJ2-3
D gene: TRBD2
clone size: -
CDR3 DNA: TGTGCCAGCAGATTAGCGGGGGGCACAGATACGCAGTATTTT
CDR3 protein: CASRLAGGTDTQYF

V gene: TRBV6-4
J gene: TRBJ2-1
D gene: TRBD2
clone size: few
CDR3 DNA: TGTGCCAGCAGTGATAGCGGGGGGGCCTACAATGAGCAGTTCTTC
CDR3 protein: CASSDSGGAYNEQFF

V gene: TRBV5-6
J gene: TRBJ1-1
D gene: -
clone size: -
CDR3 DNA: TGTGCCAGCAGCTCATCCGGGAGGCCCCAACCGAAAGCTTTCTTT
CDR3 protein: CASSSSGRPQPKAFF

V gene: TRBV27
J gene: TRBJ1-6
D gene: TRBD1
clone size: few
CDR3 DNA: TGTGCCAGCAGTTTGGGGACAGGGCCTAATTCACCCCTCCACTTT
CDR3 protein: CASSLGTGPNSPLHF

V gene: TRBV6-1
J gene: TRBJ2-1
D gene: -
clone size: -
CDR3 DNA: TGTGCCAGCAGTGGAGGTAGATACAATGAGCAGTTCTTC
CDR3 protein: CASSGGRYNEQFF

V gene: TRBV18
J gene: TRBJ1-5
D gene: -
clone size: -
CDR3 DNA: TGTGCCAGCTCCGACTCCCAGGGTCAGCCCCAGCATTTT
CDR3 protein: CASSDSQGQPQHF